The 2 T cell receptor beta chains listed next were all sequenced from one sample in a study of neurological immune-mediated disorders. Via MiXCR, TCRdb re-called the 5' RACE reads, giving one row per CDR3 protein. The table records tens of thousands of distinct CDR3 sequences, approximately 5.8% of them present only once. Sequencing was carried out using CD4+ T cells from blood. All receptors come from a woman between 18 and 29 years old with multiple sclerosis.

This clonotype has ten or more counts. The V gene is TRBV5-8, the J gene TRBJ1-1; D is possibly TRBD1 (5 bases). The V gene's germline CDR1 is SGHTS and CDR2 YDEGEE. The ends were cut back, 0 bases at V and 6 bases at J, with 12 bases in the middle. The CDR3 covers 14 residues. The CDR3 reads CASSLEAGFSEAFF. The CDR3 region has the DNA TGTGCCAGCAGCTTGGAAGCAGGGTTTTCTGAAGCTTTCTTT.

This clonotype has a count of ten or more. Here the CDR3 reads CASSPRERGGKLDTQYF. In DNA, the CDR3 is TGTGCCAGCAGTCCCCGTGAGCGGGGGGGCAAGTTAGATACGCAGTATTTT. This chain connects TRBV12-3 or TRBV12-4 to TRBJ2-3; TRBD2 aligns across 10 bases. The CDR3 spans 17 residues. Trimming at V came to 5 bases and at J to 5 bases, leaving 13 bases not matched to a gene.